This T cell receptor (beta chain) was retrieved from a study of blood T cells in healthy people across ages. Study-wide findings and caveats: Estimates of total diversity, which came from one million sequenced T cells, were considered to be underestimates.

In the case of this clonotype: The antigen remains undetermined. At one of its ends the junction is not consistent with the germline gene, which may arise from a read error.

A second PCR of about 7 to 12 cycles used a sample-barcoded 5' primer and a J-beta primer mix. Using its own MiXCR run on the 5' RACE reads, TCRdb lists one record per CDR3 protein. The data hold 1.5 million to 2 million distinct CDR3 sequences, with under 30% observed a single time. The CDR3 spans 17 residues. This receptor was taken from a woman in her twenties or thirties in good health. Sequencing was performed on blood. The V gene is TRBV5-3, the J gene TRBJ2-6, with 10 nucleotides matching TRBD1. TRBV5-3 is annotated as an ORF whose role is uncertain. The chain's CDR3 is CASSQSDRGTGASVLTF. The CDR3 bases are TGTGCCAGCAGCCAGTCGGACAGGGGGACTGGGGCCAGCGTCCTGACTTTC.